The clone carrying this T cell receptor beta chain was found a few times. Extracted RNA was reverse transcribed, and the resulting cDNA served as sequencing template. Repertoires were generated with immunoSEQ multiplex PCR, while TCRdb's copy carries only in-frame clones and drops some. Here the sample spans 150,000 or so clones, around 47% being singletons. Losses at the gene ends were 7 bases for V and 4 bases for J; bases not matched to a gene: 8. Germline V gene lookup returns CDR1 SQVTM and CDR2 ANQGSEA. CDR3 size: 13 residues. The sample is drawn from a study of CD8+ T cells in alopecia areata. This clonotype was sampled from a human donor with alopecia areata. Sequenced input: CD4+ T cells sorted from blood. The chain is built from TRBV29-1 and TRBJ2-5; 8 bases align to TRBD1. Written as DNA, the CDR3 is TGCAGCGAAGGACAGGGTGGGCGAGAGACCCAGTACTTC. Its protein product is CSEGQGGRETQYF.